This T cell receptor (beta chain) was recorded in a study of blood T cell repertoires in COVID-19. As for the study in general: COVID-19 samples, acute and convalescent, were from the United States, Italy and Spain. Sources were T cells, B-cell-depleted T cells, or PBMCs; the material itself was cDNA or gDNA.

Trimming took off 3 bases at V and 4 bases at J, with 12 bases between the two ends. Germline assignment: CDR1 GTSNPN and CDR2 SVGIG (reference sequence). The CDR3 spans 13 residues. In the authors' methods: Nucleated cell counts were estimated from reference gene primer amplification. Data came from immunoSEQ multiplex PCR; TCRdb stores just in-frame clones and leaves some out. The V and J calls and clone size were taken over from that table, and D and trimming were inferred from the DNA. The sample includes 180,000 or so clones, about 78% of them seen just once. The chain is built from TRBV30 and TRBJ1-1; D call uncertain. Sequenced sample: peripheral blood. The source is a woman aged 50 to 60 with active or convalescent COVID-19. The CDR3: CAWSLRRFTEAFF. CDR3 DNA sequence: TGTGCCTGGAGCTTGAGGCGGTTCACTGAAGCTTTCTTT.